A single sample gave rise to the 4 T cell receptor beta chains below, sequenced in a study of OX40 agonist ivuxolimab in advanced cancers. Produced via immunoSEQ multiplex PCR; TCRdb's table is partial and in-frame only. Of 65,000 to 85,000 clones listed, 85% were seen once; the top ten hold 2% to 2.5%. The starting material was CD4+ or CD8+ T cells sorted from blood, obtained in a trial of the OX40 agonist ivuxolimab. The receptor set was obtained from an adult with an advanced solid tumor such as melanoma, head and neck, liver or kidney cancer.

CDR3 DNA sequence: TGTGCCAGCTCACCACCGGGGGGCTTCAACACCGGGGAGCTGTTTTTT. The encoded protein is CASSPPGGFNTGELFF. The V gene is TRBV18, the J gene TRBJ2-2; D assignment may be TRBD1 or TRBD2 (6 bases each). This CDR3 region has 16 residues. V lost 0 bases and J lost 2, with 10 bases in between. In germline, CDR1 is KGHSH, CDR2 LQKENI.

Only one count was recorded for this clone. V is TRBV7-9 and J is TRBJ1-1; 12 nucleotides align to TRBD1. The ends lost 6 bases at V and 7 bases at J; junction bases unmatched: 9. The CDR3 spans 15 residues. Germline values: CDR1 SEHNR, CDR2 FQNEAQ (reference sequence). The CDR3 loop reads CASSSPGQGAIEAFF. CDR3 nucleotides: TGTGCCAGCAGTTCCCCGGGACAGGGGGCAATTGAAGCTTTCTTT.

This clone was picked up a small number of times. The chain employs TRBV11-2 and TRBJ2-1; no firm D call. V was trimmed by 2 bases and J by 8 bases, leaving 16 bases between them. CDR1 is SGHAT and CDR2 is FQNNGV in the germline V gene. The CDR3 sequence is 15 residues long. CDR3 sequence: CASSLIPTSGDEQFF. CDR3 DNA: TGTGCCAGCAGCTTAATCCCCACCAGTGGGGATGAGCAGTTCTTC.

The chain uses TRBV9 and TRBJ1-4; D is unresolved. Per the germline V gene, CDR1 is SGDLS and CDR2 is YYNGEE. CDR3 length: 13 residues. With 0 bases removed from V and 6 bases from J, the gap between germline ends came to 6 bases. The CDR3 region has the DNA TGTGCCAGCAGCGTAGAAAGTGATGAAAAACTGTTTTTT. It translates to CASSVESDEKLFF.